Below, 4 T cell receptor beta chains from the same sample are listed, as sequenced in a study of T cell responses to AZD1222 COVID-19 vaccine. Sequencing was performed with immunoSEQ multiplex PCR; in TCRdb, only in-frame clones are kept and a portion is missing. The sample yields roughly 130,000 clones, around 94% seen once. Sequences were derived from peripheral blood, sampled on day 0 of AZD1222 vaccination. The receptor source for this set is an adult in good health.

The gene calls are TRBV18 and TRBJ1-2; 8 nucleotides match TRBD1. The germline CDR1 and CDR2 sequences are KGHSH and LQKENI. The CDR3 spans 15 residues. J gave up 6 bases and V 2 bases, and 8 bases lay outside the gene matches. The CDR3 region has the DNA TGTGCCAGCTCACCAACTCAGACAGGGGTGGATGGCTACACCTTC. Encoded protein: CASSPTQTGVDGYTF. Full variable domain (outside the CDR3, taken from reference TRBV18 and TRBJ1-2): NAGVMQNPRHLVRRRGQEARLRCSPMKGHSHVYWYRQLPEEGLKFMVYLQKENIIDESGMPKERFSAEFPKEGPSILRIQQVVRGDSAAYFCASSPTQTGVDGYTFGSGTRLTVV.

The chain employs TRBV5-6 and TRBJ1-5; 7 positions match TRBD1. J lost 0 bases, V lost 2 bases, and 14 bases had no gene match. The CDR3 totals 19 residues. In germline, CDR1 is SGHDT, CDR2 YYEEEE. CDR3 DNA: TGTGCCAGCAGCTTATTCCGGGACAGTTGGAGCCTTAGCAATCAGCCCCAGCATTTT. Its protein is CASSLFRDSWSLSNQPQHF. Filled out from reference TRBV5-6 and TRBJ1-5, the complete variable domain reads DAGVTQSPTHLIKTRGQQVTLRCSPKSGHDTVSWYQQALGQGPQFIFQYYEEEERQRGNFPDRFSGHQFPNYSSELNVNALLLGDSALYLCASSLFRDSWSLSNQPQHFGDGTRLSIL.

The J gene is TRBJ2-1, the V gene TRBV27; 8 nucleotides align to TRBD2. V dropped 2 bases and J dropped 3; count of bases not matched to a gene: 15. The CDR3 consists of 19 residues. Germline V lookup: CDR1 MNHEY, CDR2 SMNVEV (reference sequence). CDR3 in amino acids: CASSLLLKPGGPSYNEQFF. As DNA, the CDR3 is TGTGCCAGCAGTTTACTCCTTAAGCCGGGAGGGCCTAGCTACAATGAGCAGTTCTTC.

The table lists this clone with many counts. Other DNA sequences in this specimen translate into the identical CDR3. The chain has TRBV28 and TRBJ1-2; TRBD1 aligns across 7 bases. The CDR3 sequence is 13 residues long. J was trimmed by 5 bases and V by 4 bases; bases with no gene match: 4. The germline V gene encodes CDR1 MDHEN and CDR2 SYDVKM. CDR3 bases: TGTGCCAGCAGTTCCGGACAGGTTTATGGCTACACCTTC. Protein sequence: CASSSGQVYGYTF.